This T cell receptor beta chain was sequenced during a study of T cells in Graves' hyperthyroidism and ophthalmopathy. It was RNA transcripts that yielded the amplified TCR beta CDR3 regions. Using the HTBI primer set, a first-round RT-PCR was run on the TCR CDR3. TCRdb independently ran MiXCR on the multiplex PCR reads; one entry per CDR3 protein. The data show 30,000 to 35,000 distinct CDR3 sequences, around 50% seen once. The germline V gene encodes CDR1 SGHTA and CDR2 FQGTGA. This CDR3 has 15 amino acids. Between the trimmed V and J ends, which lost 5 bases and 1 base, there was a span of 12 bases.

The V and J genes are TRBV7-3 and TRBJ2-1, with D possibly being TRBD1 (6 bases). This sequence was found in a woman aged 40 to 55 with Graves' ophthalmopathy. The sample comprised blood. DNA of the CDR3: TGTGCCAGCAGCCAAACAGGGAAGTCCTACAATGAGCAGTTCTTC. It is translated as CASSQTGKSYNEQFF.